The 6 T cell receptor beta chains listed next were all sequenced from one sample in a study of T-cell reconstitution after alpha-beta-depleted transplantation in children. Preparation of the TCRbeta library was carried out with unique molecular identifiers. TCRdb used MiXCR to reprocess the PCR reads, holding one entry per CDR3 protein. The sample records approximately 980,000 distinct CDR3 sequences, about 29% being singletons. Material: PBMCs, mostly from graft donor cells, obtained 360 days after TCRalphabeta/CD19-depleted stem cell transplant. These receptors were taken from a boy under two years old who had a stem cell transplant for SCID, so the T cells may come from the graft donor.

The J gene is TRBJ1-4, the V gene TRBV11-2; D is unresolved. This CDR3 contains 16 residues. V was pared by 9 bases and J by 7 bases, with 24 bases between. The germline CDR1 and CDR2 sequences are SGHAT and FQNNGV. The CDR3 protein is CARTTSQRAIGEKLFF. CDR3 DNA sequence: TGTGCCAGAACCACCTCCCAAAGAGCGATCGGTGAAAAACTGTTTTTT.

This clonotype was counted between two and nine times. The V gene is TRBV6-5, the J gene TRBJ2-1; D gene ambiguous. V was shortened by 0 bases and J by 8 bases, with 14 bases between the two germline ends. The CDR3 consists of 15 residues. Germline V CDR1 and CDR2: MNHEY, SVGAGI. For the CDR3, the DNA is TGTGCCAGCAGTTACTCCTCGGGCCTAGGGTATGAGCAGTTCTTC. It codes for CASSYSSGLGYEQFF.

The rearrangement joins TRBV6-1 to TRBJ1-5, with no clear D. Germline assignment: CDR1 MNHNS and CDR2 SASEGT. The CDR3 totals 17 residues. V shed 6 bases and J shed 2 bases, with 20 bases lying between them. The CDR3 DNA reads TGTGCCAGCAGCCCGGGCGGGATGAGGTACGGCAATCAGCCCCAGCATTTT. Encoded protein: CASSPGGMRYGNQPQHF.

This clonotype occurred a few times. The genes are TRBV12-3 or TRBV12-4 and TRBJ2-1, with TRBD1 as a possible D gene (6 bases). The CDR3 consists of 14 residues. V was trimmed by 6 bases and J by 4 bases, leaving 13 bases between them. The CDR3 DNA sequence: TGTGCCAGCAGCACCGGGACACAGTACAATGAGCAGTTCTTC. Translated, it gives CASSTGTQYNEQFF.

The chain recombines TRBV24-1 with TRBJ2-7; 10 nucleotides line up with TRBD2. Unmatched junction bases numbered 15, after V lost 2 bases and J lost 3 bases. Germline CDR1 is KGHDR and CDR2 is SFDVKD. This CDR3 is built from 19 residues. The CDR3: CATSDSALGLAGEFYEQYF. DNA for the CDR3: TGTGCCACCAGTGATTCGGCGCTTGGTCTAGCGGGGGAATTCTACGAGCAGTACTTC.

The CDR3 nucleotides read TGTGCCAGCAGTTCCACAAACCTAGGGGTATCAGTCTACGAGCAGTACTTC. It codes for CASSSTNLGVSVYEQYF. The genes are TRBV27 and TRBJ2-7, with D possibly being TRBD1 (5 bases). The CDR3 has 17 residues. The V end was cut by 4 bases, the J end by 3 bases, with 22 bases between. CDR1 is MNHEY, CDR2 SMNVEV, per germline (reference sequence).